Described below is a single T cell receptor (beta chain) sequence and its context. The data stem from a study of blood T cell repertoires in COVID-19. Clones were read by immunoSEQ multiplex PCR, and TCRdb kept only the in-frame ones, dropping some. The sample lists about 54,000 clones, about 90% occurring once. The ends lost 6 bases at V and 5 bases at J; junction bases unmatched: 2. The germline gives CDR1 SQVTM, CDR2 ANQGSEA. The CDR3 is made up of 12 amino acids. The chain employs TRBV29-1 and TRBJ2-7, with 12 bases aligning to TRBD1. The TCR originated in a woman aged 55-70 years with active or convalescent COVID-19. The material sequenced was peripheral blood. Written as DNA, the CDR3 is TGCAGCGTGGGACAGGGGGCCAACGAGCAGTACTTC. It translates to CSVGQGANEQYF.